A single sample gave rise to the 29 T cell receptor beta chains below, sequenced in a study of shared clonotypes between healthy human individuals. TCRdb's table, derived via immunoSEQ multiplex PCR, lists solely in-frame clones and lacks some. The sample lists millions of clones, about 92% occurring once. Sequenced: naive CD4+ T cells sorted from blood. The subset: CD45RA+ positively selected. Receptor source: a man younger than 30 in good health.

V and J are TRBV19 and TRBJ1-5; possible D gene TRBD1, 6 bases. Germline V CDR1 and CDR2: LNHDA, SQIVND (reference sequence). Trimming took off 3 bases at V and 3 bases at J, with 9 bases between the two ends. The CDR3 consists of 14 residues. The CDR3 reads CASSIRTDNQPQHF. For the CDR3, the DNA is TGTGCCAGTAGTATCCGGACAGACAATCAGCCCCAGCATTTT.

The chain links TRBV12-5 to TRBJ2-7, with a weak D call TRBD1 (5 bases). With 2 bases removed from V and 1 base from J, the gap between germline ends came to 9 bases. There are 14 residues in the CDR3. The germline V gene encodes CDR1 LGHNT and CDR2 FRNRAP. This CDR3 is CASGLYQGSYEQYF. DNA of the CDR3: TGTGCTAGTGGTTTGTACCAGGGATCCTACGAGCAGTACTTC.

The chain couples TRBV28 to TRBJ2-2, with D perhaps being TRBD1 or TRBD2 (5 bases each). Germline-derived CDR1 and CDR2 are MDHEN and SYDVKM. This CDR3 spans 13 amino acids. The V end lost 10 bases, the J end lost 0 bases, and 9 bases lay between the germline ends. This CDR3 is CATGTTNTGELFF. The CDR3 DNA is TGTGCCACCGGGACCACGAACACCGGGGAGCTGTTTTTT. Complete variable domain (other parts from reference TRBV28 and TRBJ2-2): DVKVTQSSRYLVKRTGEKVFLECVQDMDHENMFWYRQDPGLGLRLIYFSYDVKMKEKGDIPEGYSVSREKKERFSLILESASTNQTSMYLCATGTTNTGELFFGEGSRLTVL.

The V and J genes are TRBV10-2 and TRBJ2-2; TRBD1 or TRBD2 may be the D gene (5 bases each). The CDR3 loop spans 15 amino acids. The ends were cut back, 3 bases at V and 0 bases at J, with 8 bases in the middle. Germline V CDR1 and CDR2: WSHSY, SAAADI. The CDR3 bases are TGCGCCAGCAGTGACGGGACGGCGAACACCGGGGAGCTGTTTTTT. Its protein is CASSDGTANTGELFF.

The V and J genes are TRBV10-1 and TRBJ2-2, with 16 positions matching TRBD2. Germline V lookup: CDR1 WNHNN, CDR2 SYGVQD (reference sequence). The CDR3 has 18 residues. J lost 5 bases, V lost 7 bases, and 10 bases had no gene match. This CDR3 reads CASNPGTSGRAGTGELFF. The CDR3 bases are TGCGCCAGCAATCCCGGGACTAGCGGGAGGGCTGGGACCGGGGAGCTGTTTTTT.

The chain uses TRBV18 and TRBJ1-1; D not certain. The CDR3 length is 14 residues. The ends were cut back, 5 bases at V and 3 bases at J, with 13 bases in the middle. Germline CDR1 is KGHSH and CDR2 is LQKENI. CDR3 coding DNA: TGTGCCAGCTCAACTCTAATGGGCGACACTGAAGCTTTCTTT. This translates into CASSTLMGDTEAFF.

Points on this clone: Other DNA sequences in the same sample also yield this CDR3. CDR3 coding DNA: TGTGCCAGCAGTGAACAAGGTTCTGGAAACACCATATATTTT. As protein: CASSEQGSGNTIYF. The V and J genes are TRBV2 and TRBJ1-3; the D is unclear. CDR1 is SNHLY and CDR2 is FYNNEI in the germline V gene. The CDR3 runs 14 residues. The V and J ends lost 2 bases and 1 base respectively, with 6 bases between them.

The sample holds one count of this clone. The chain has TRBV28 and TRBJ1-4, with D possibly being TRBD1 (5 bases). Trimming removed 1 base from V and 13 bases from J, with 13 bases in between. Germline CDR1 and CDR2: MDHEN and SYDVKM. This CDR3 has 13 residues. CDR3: CASSLYGGAGLFF. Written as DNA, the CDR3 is TGTGCCAGCAGTTTATATGGGGGTGCGGGACTGTTTTTT.

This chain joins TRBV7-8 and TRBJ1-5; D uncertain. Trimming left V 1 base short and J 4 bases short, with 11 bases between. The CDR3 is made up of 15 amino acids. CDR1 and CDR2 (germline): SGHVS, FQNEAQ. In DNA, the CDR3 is TGTGCCAGCAGCTTAGAACCATCGCAAAATCAGCCCCAGCATTTT. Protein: CASSLEPSQNQPQHF.

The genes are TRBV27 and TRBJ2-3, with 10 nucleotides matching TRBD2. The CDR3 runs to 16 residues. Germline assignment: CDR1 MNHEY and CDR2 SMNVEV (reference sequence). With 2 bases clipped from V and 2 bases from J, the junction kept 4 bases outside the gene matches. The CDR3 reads CASSLGGLAATDTQYF. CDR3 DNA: TGTGCCAGCAGTTTAGGTGGACTAGCGGCCACAGATACGCAGTATTTT.

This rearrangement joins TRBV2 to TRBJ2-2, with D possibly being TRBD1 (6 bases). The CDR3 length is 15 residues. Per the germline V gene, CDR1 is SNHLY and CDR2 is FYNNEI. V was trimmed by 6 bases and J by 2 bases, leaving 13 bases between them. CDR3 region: CASRDRDINTGELFF. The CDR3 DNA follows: TGTGCCAGCAGGGACCGGGACATTAACACCGGGGAGCTGTTTTTT.

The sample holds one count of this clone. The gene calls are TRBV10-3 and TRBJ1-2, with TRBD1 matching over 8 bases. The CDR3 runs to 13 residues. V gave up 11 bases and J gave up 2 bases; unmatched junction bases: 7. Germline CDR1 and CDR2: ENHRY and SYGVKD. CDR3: CASTGGSNYGYTF. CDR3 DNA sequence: TGTGCCTCAACAGGGGGATCCAACTATGGCTACACCTTC.

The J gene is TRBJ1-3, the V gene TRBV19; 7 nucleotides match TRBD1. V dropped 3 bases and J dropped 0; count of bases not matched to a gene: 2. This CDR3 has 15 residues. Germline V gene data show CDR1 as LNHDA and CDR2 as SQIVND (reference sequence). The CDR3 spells CASSIDRVSGNTIYF. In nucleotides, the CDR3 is TGTGCCAGTAGTATTGACAGGGTCTCTGGAAACACCATATATTTT.

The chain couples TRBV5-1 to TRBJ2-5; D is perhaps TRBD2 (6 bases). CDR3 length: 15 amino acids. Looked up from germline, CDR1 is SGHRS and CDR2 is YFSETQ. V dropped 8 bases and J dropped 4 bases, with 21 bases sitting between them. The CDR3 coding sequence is TGCGCCAGTTCGTTGGGGAATCCCGGGGGAGAGACCCAGTACTTC. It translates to CASSLGNPGGETQYF.

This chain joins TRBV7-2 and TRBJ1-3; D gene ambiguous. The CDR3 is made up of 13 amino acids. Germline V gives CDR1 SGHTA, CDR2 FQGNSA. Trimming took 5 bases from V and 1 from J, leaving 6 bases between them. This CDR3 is CASSPNSGNTIYF. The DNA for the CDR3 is TGTGCCAGCAGCCCCAATTCTGGAAACACCATATATTTT.

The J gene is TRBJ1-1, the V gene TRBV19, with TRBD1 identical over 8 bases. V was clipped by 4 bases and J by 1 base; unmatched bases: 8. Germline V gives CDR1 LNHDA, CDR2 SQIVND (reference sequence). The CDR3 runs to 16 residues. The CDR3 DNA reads TGTGCCAGTAGTAGACAGGGGAAAGTGGGGAACACTGAAGCTTTCTTT. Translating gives CASSRQGKVGNTEAFF. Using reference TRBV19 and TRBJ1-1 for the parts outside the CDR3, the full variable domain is DGGITQSPKYLFRKEGQNVTLSCEQNLNHDAMYWYRQDPGQGLRLIYYSQIVNDFQKGDIAEGYSVSREKKESFPLTVTSAQKNPTAFYLCASSRQGKVGNTEAFFGQGTRLTVV.

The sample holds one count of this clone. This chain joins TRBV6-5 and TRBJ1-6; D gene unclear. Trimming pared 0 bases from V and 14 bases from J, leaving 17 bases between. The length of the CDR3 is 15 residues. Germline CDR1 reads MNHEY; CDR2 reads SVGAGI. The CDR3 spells CASSYSAEPPSTLHF. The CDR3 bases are TGTGCCAGCAGTTACTCCGCGGAACCCCCCTCGACCCTCCACTTT.

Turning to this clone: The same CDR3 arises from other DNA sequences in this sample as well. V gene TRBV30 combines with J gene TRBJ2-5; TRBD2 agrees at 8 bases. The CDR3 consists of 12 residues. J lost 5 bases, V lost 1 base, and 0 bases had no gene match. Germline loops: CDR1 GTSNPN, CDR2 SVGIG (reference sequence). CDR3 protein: CAWSGGGETQYF. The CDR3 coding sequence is TGTGCCTGGAGTGGCGGGGGGGAGACCCAGTACTTC.

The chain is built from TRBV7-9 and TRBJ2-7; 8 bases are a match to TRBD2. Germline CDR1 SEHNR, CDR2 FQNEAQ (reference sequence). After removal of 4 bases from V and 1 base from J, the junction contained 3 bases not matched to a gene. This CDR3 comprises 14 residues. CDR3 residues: CASSYGLASYEQYF. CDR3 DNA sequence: TGTGCCAGCAGCTACGGACTAGCTTCCTACGAGCAGTACTTC.

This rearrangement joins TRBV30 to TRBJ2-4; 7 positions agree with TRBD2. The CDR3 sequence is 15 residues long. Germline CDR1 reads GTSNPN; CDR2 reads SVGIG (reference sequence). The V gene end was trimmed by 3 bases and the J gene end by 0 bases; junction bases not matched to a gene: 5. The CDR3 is CAWRGGALAKNIQYF. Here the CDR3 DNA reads TGTGCCTGGAGGGGAGGGGCCCTAGCCAAAAACATTCAGTACTTC.

CDR3 loop: CATSRDRGQFYEQYF. In DNA, the CDR3 is TGTGCCACCAGCAGAGACAGGGGGCAATTCTACGAGCAGTACTTC. This chain links TRBV15 with TRBJ2-7; 8 bases line up with TRBD1. V dropped 0 bases and J dropped 3; count of bases not matched to a gene: 4. Germline CDR1 and CDR2: LNHNV and YYDKDF (reference sequence). The CDR3 consists of 15 residues.

CDR3 amino acids: CASSPNAGTVGELFF. The CDR3 DNA reads as TGTGCCAGCAGCCCAAACGCCGGGACTGTCGGGGAGCTGTTTTTT. This chain uses TRBV5-4 with TRBJ2-2, with D perhaps matching TRBD2 (6 bases). The germline V and J ends were trimmed by 4 bases and 7 bases, with 17 bases remaining between them. The CDR3 totals 15 residues. Germline V lookup: CDR1 SGHNT, CDR2 YYREEE (reference sequence).

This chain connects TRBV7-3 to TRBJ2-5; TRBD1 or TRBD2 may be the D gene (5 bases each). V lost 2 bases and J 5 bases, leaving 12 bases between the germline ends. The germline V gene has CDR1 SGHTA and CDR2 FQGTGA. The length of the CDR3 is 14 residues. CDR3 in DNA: TGTGCCAGCAGCTTAGGGGGTATTTCGGAGACCCAGTACTTC. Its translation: CASSLGGISETQYF.

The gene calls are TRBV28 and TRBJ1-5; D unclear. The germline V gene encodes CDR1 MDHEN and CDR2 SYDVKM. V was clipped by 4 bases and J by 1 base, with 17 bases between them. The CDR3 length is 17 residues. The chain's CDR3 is CASSSSSLGYSNQPQHF. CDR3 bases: TGTGCCAGCAGTTCATCTTCATTGGGTTACAGCAATCAGCCCCAGCATTTT.

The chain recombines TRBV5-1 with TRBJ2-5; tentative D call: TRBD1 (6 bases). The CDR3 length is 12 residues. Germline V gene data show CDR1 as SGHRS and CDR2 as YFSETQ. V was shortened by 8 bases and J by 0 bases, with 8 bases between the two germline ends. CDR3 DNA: TGCGCCAGTACAGGGAACCAAGAGACCCAGTACTTC. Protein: CASTGNQETQYF.

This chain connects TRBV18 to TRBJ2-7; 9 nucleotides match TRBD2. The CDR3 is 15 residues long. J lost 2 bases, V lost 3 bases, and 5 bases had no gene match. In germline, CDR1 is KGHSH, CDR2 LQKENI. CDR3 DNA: TGTGCCAGCTCACCGACCGGGACTAGCACCTACGAGCAGTACTTC. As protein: CASSPTGTSTYEQYF.

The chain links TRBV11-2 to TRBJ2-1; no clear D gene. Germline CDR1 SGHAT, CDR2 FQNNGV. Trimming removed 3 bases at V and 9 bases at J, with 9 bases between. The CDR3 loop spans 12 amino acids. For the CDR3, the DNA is TGTGCCAGCAGCTTTGATCGCGCTGAGCAGTTCTTC. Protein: CASSFDRAEQFF.

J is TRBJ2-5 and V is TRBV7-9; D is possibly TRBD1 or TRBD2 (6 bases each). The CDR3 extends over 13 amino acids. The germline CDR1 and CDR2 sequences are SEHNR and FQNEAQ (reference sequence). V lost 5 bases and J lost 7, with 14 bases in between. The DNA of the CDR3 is TGTGCCAGCAGCCACAGGGACGGGGGGACCCAGTACTTC. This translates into CASSHRDGGTQYF.

The CDR3 loop reads CASSGQRSTGELFF. The CDR3 region has the DNA TGTGCCAGCTCAGGACAGAGAAGCACCGGGGAGCTGTTTTTT. This chain connects TRBV18 to TRBJ2-2; perhaps TRBD1 as D (6 bases). The CDR3 length is 14 residues. The V and J ends lost 5 bases and 4 bases respectively, with 11 bases between them. CDR1 and CDR2 from the germline V gene are KGHSH and LQKENI.